This T cell receptor beta chain is drawn from a study of identical twins. After template switching added a universal primer site, the resulting cDNA carried unique molecular identifiers. TCRdb redid the calling of the 5' RACE reads with MiXCR, one entry per CDR3 protein. The table has about 530,000 distinct CDR3 sequences, roughly 15% seen once; the top ten hold roughly 0.46%. The ends were cut back, 1 base at V and 2 bases at J, with 15 bases in the middle. The V gene's germline CDR1 is DFQATT and CDR2 SNEGSKA (reference sequence). The CDR3 runs 15 residues. In addition, the sample was reused for a study of yellow fever vaccine responses in identical twins.

This TCR was sampled from a woman younger than 35 in good health. Sequenced sample: CD4+ T cells sorted from blood. J is TRBJ2-7 and V is TRBV20-1; D gene uncertain. CDR3 protein: CSARGPQVNPYEQYF. Here the CDR3 DNA reads TGCAGTGCTAGAGGGCCGCAAGTGAACCCCTACGAGCAGTACTTC.